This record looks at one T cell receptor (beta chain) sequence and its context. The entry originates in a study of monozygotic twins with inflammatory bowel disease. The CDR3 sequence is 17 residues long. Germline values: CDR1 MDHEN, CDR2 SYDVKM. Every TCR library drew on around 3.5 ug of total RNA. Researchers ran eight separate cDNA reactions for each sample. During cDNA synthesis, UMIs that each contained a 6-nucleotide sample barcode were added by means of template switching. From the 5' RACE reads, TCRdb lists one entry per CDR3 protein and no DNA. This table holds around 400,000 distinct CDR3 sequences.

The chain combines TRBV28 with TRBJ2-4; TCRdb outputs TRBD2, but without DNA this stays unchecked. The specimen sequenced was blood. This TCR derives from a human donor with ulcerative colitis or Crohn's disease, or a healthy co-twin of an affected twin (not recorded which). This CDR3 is CASSLSYSGTGKNIQYF.